The TCR beta chain under discussion was sequenced for a study of liver allograft versus peripheral blood T cells. Study information: Recipients' peripheral blood supplied the T cell receptor repertoires against which those in transplanted livers were compared.

Per the germline V gene, CDR1 is SEHNR and CDR2 is FQNEAQ (reference sequence). The V gene end was trimmed by 5 bases and the J gene end by 7 bases; junction bases not matched to a gene: 5. The CDR3 extends over 14 amino acids. Findings and caveats of the study: Reportedly, the T cell receptor repertoires present inside liver allografts differed from those in peripheral blood.

TCRdb independently ran MiXCR on the reads; one entry per CDR3 protein. Here the sample spans approximately 9,000 distinct CDR3 sequences, 18% being singletons. This clonotype has a count of ten or more. Its antigen is as yet unknown. The rearrangement uses TRBV7-9 and TRBJ1-4; 9 bases line up with TRBD1. This sequence was found in a human patient who had a liver transplant. Certain T cells may be donor cells from the graft. CDR3 DNA sequence: TGTGCCAGCAGCCTCGGGACAGGGTCTGAAAAACTGTTTTTT. It is translated as CASSLGTGSEKLFF.